These 13 T cell receptor beta chains came from one sample sequenced in a study of blood T cell repertoires in COVID-19. Using immunoSEQ multiplex PCR, the repertoire was profiled, and TCRdb retains in-frame clones only, with some absent. The sample shows about 410,000 clones, roughly 91% of them seen only once. Sequencing was carried out using PBMCs or T cells enriched from blood (not recorded which). Source of these receptors: a woman aged 30 to 39 who had recovered from COVID-19.

Note on this clone: The same CDR3 also results from other DNA sequences found in this sample. The rearrangement joins TRBV7-9 to TRBJ1-6, with TRBD1 as a possible D gene (6 bases). Trimming left V 2 bases short and J 6 bases short, with 8 bases between. CDR1 and CDR2 from the germline V gene are SEHNR and FQNEAQ (reference sequence). The CDR3 runs 14 residues. The CDR3 DNA is TGTGCCAGCAGCTTAAGGGACATTAATTCACCCCTCCACTTT. Translation gives CASSLRDINSPLHF.

In this sample, this clone turned up once. The rearrangement links TRBV6-4 to TRBJ1-1; D is perhaps TRBD1 (5 bases). The ends were cut back, 5 bases at V and 6 bases at J, with 7 bases in the middle. Germline assignment: CDR1 MRHNA and CDR2 SNTAGT. The CDR3 has 11 amino acids. The CDR3 DNA reads TGTGCCAGCAGTCAGGGTGCTGAAGCTTTCTTT. The encoded protein is CASSQGAEAFF.

The chain couples TRBV7-3 to TRBJ2-1; 9 nucleotides line up with TRBD2. The trim removed 6 bases at V and 5 bases at J, leaving 26 bases unmatched. CDR1 is SGHTA and CDR2 is FQGTGA in the germline V gene. This CDR3 spans 21 amino acids. CDR3 nucleotides: TGTGCCAGCAGTTTTCCTGTAACCGGGACTAGCACGAAACTAGATGACAATGAGCAGTTCTTC. It yields the protein CASSFPVTGTSTKLDDNEQFF.

The CDR3 DNA follows: TGTGCCAGTAGTATGTCCGGACAGGGGTTTTACGAGCAGTACTTC. Translated: CASSMSGQGFYEQYF. This chain joins TRBV19 and TRBJ2-7; 9 bases align to TRBD1. The CDR3 has 15 residues. V trimming: 3 bases; J trimming: 4 bases; junction bases outside the gene matches: 7. The germline V gene has CDR1 LNHDA and CDR2 SQIVND (reference sequence).

V usage is TRBV6-2 or TRBV6-3 and J usage is TRBJ1-1, with a tentative D call TRBD1 (5 bases). This CDR3 comprises 16 residues. Per the germline V gene, CDR1 is MNHEY and CDR2 is SVGEGT. Between the trimmed V and J ends, which lost 2 bases and 5 bases, there was a span of 18 bases. The CDR3 DNA is TGTGCCAGCAGTTACGGACTAGAGGGTGCAGGGACTGAAGCTTTCTTT. Amino acid sequence: CASSYGLEGAGTEAFF.

CDR3 sequence: CASSLVAGQRNTIYF. The CDR3 bases are TGTGCCAGCAGCTTGGTGGCAGGCCAAAGAAACACCATATATTTT. The rearrangement joins TRBV5-5 to TRBJ1-3; no firm D call. Germline V gene lookup returns CDR1 SGHKS and CDR2 YYEKEE (reference sequence). The CDR3 spans 15 residues. Trimming took off 0 bases at V and 5 bases at J, with 12 bases between the two ends.

V is TRBV29-1 and J is TRBJ2-5; the D gene is possibly TRBD1 (7 bases). Germline CDR1 reads SQVTM; CDR2 reads ANQGSEA. V lost 6 bases and J lost 4, with 18 bases in between. The CDR3 sequence is 14 residues long. CDR3 sequence reads: CSVILTGRGETQYF. In DNA, the CDR3 is TGCAGCGTAATCCTGACAGGGCGGGGAGAGACCCAGTACTTC.

This chain connects TRBV18 to TRBJ1-6; 7 bases match TRBD1. J was trimmed by 7 bases and V by 3 bases; bases with no gene match: 12. The CDR3 contains 17 residues. Germline CDR1 reads KGHSH; CDR2 reads LQKENI. The CDR3 sequence: CASSPGTENWLNSPLHF. In DNA form, the CDR3 reads TGTGCCAGCTCACCCGGGACAGAGAATTGGTTAAATTCACCCCTCCACTTT.

The chain joins TRBV28 to TRBJ2-1, with TRBD2 matching over 8 bases. V shed 5 bases, J shed 3 bases, and the junction held 6 bases outside the gene matches. Germline V CDR1 and CDR2: MDHEN, SYDVKM. This CDR3 region has 15 residues. CDR3 sequence: CASSALAAIYNEQFF. As DNA, the CDR3 is TGTGCCAGCAGTGCACTAGCGGCCATCTACAATGAGCAGTTCTTC.

The chain is built from TRBV6-2 or TRBV6-3 and TRBJ2-3; 9 bases match TRBD1. Germline loops: CDR1 MNHEY, CDR2 SVGEGT. With V trimmed by 3 bases and J by 1 base, 2 bases remained unmatched. The CDR3 extends over 15 amino acids. The DNA for the CDR3 is TGTGCCAGCAGTTATAGGGACAGGGGCACAGATACGCAGTATTTT. Protein product: CASSYRDRGTDTQYF.

The V gene is TRBV7-8, the J gene TRBJ1-3, with D perhaps TRBD1 (5 bases). The CDR3 is made up of 15 amino acids. Germline assignment: CDR1 SGHVS and CDR2 FQNEAQ. Trimming removed 0 bases at V and 5 bases at J, with 11 bases between. CDR3 region: CASSLAGRSRNTIYF. CDR3 sequence (DNA): TGTGCCAGCAGCTTAGCGGGGCGCTCGAGAAACACCATATATTTT.

This chain connects TRBV7-2 to TRBJ1-2; possibly TRBD1 for D (6 bases). Germline V gene data show CDR1 as SGHTA and CDR2 as FQGNSA. The CDR3 consists of 14 residues. V was clipped by 5 bases and J by 4 bases, with 14 bases between them. The CDR3 DNA follows: TGTGCCAGCAGCCTCACAGGGTCGGGCTATGGCTACACCTTC. Its translation: CASSLTGSGYGYTF.

The V gene is TRBV24-1, the J gene TRBJ2-5; 8 bases align to TRBD2. Germline V CDR1 and CDR2: KGHDR, SFDVKD. J was trimmed by 3 bases and V by 9 bases; bases with no gene match: 14. The CDR3 consists of 16 residues. The CDR3 DNA sequence: TGTGCCACCTGGTCTAGCGGGCCCCGGGTTGAAGAGACCCAGTACTTC. Protein sequence: CATWSSGPRVEETQYF.